The 18 T cell receptor beta chains given below trace back to one sample, sequenced in a study of response to subunit inactivated influenza vaccine (dated by TCRdb to the late 2010s). Library preparation employed RT-PCR. Instrument used: Illumina HiSeq 2500. TCRdb reprocessed the public reads (quality trimming at Q25 with fastp, clone calling with MiXCR) and kept in-frame beta chains. Rows matching on CDR3 protein sequence are summarized as one entry with the most common DNA and genes. Recorded for this sample are 450,000 to 600,000 distinct CDR3 sequences; approximately 7.8% of them occurred a single time. 13% of the sample lies in the top ten. The source material was PBMCs from blood, sampled less than 25 months after vaccination. Source of these receptors: a man aged 50-75 years who received an inactivated influenza vaccine. Donor details come from another sample of the same person, matched by shared clones.

The table lists this clonotype with many counts. CDR3 bases: TGCAGTGCTAAGGGACGTGTTGTGTCTAACTATGGCTACACCTTC. Translated, it gives CSAKGRVVSNYGYTF. The chain couples TRBV20-1 to TRBJ1-2; a weak D match, TRBD1 (5 bases). Trimming shortened V by 4 bases and J by 0 bases, and 15 bases separated the two germline ends. Germline CDR1 DFQATT, CDR2 SNEGSKA (reference sequence). This CDR3 is built from 15 residues.

This clonotype was found many times. This chain uses TRBV29-1 with TRBJ2-1; 7 bases are shared with TRBD2. The germline V gene has CDR1 SQVTM and CDR2 ANQGSEA. The CDR3 extends over 17 amino acids. V was pared by 6 bases and J by 9 bases, with 23 bases of the junction left unmatched. DNA for the CDR3: TGCAGCGTCACACCTTCGTCATTTTTGCGGGGGAAGGGTGAGCAGTTCTTC. This encodes CSVTPSSFLRGKGEQFF.

V gene TRBV4-2 combines with J gene TRBJ2-5; D is unresolved. V shed 4 bases and J shed 1 base, with 7 bases lying between them. CDR1 and CDR2 from the germline V gene are LGHNA and YNFKEQ. The length of the CDR3 is 13 residues. The CDR3 nucleotides read TGTGCCAGCAGCCCCGCGGCCCAAGAGACCCAGTACTTC. Amino acid sequence: CASSPAAQETQYF.

This clonotype showed up just a few times. The CDR3 bases are TGTGCCATCAGCGGACAGGGTGAACAGCCCCAGCATTTT. Its translation is CAISGQGEQPQHF. This sequence joins TRBV10-3 and TRBJ1-5; 8 bases are shared with TRBD1. The CDR3 has 13 residues. The junction had 5 bases not matched to a gene; V was cut back by 6 bases and J by 7 bases. Germline loops: CDR1 ENHRY, CDR2 SYGVKD.

At least ten counts were recorded for this clonotype. The rearrangement links TRBV5-1 to TRBJ1-6; unclear D gene. Per germline, CDR1 SGHRS and CDR2 YFSETQ. The germline V and J ends were trimmed by 0 bases and 0 bases, with 7 bases remaining between them. This CDR3 region has 16 residues. The CDR3 is CASSLDGSSYNSPLHF. The CDR3 DNA is TGCGCCAGCAGCTTGGATGGGAGCTCCTATAATTCACCCCTCCACTTT.

This rearrangement joins TRBV12-3 or TRBV12-4 to TRBJ2-2; D is uncertain. Trimming removed 5 bases at V and 2 bases at J, with 12 bases between. The CDR3 is 15 amino acids. The CDR3 bases are TGTGCCAGCAGTAAAGGCGGCAGAAACACCGGGGAGCTGTTTTTT. Protein sequence: CASSKGGRNTGELFF.

This chain connects TRBV7-2 to TRBJ2-7, with D perhaps assigned TRBD1 or TRBD2 (5 bases each). CDR3 length: 14 residues. Germline V lookup: CDR1 SGHTA, CDR2 FQGNSA. The V and J ends lost 3 bases and 2 bases respectively, with 11 bases between them. The CDR3: CASSFPGRTYEQYF. In DNA, the CDR3 is TGTGCCAGCAGCTTCCCGGGACGCACCTACGAGCAGTACTTC. Supplemented by reference TRBV7-2 and TRBJ2-7, the full variable domain reads GAGVSQSPSNKVTEKGKDVELRCDPISGHTALYWYRQSLGQGLEFLIYFQGNSAPDKSGLPSDRFSAERTGGSVSTLTIQRTQQEDSAVYLCASSFPGRTYEQYFGPGTRLTVT.

This chain connects TRBV25-1 to TRBJ2-6; the D is unclear. CDR3 size: 17 residues. The germline CDR1 and CDR2 sequences are MGHDK and SYGVNS. The germline V and J ends were trimmed by 2 bases and 0 bases, with 11 bases remaining between them. The CDR3 region is CASSERPGRSGANVLTF. The CDR3 DNA reads as TGTGCCAGCAGTGAACGGCCAGGCCGCTCTGGGGCCAACGTCCTGACTTTC.

The table lists this clonotype with a few counts. The chain recombines TRBV12-3 or TRBV12-4 with TRBJ1-5, with 8 bases identical to TRBD1. The junction had 3 bases not matched to a gene; V was cut back by 3 bases and J by 2 bases. The CDR3 extends over 15 amino acids. CDR3 residues: CASSLDRAGNQPQHF. DNA for the CDR3: TGTGCCAGCAGTTTGGACAGGGCCGGCAATCAGCCCCAGCATTTT.

This clonotype was counted at least ten times. The V call is TRBV12-3 or TRBV12-4, the J call TRBJ2-1; TRBD2 agrees at 12 bases. The CDR3 totals 15 residues. After removal of 5 bases from V and 9 bases from J, the junction contained 8 bases not matched to a gene. CDR3 DNA sequence: TGTGCCAGCAGTCCCACGACTAGCGGGGGTGGTGAGCAGTTCTTC. Encoded protein: CASSPTTSGGGEQFF.

The chain is built from TRBV27 and TRBJ2-7; D perhaps matches TRBD1 (6 bases). Germline values: CDR1 MNHEY, CDR2 SMNVEV (reference sequence). The CDR3 loop spans 14 amino acids. Trimming cost V 3 bases and J 6 bases, with 15 bases left between them. Written as DNA, the CDR3 is TGTGCCAGCAGTTTTGTAGCAGGGGCGCTCGAGCAGTACTTC. Protein: CASSFVAGALEQYF.

This clonotype was counted many times. The rearrangement uses TRBV7-9 and TRBJ1-4; D unresolved. Germline loops: CDR1 SEHNR, CDR2 FQNEAQ (reference sequence). The CDR3 has 17 amino acids. V was cut by 2 bases and J by 3 bases, with 16 bases left in between. CDR3 in amino acids: CASSLLSSAGPNEKLFF. The CDR3 DNA follows: TGTGCCAGCAGCTTACTTAGTTCGGCCGGACCTAATGAAAAACTGTTTTTT. Based on the CDR3 plus reference TRBV7-9 and TRBJ1-4, the full variable domain is DTGVSQNPRHKITKRGQNVTFRCDPISEHNRLYWYRQTLGQGPEFLTYFQNEAQLEKSRLLSDRFSAERPKGSFSTLEIQRTEQGDSAMYLCASSLLSSAGPNEKLFFGSGTQLSVL.

This clonotype came up a few times. This chain joins TRBV29-1 and TRBJ2-7; 13 nucleotides agree with TRBD2. J was trimmed by 4 bases and V by 7 bases; bases with no gene match: 4. CDR1 is SQVTM, CDR2 ANQGSEA, per germline. This CDR3 has 13 residues. The CDR3: CSDLLAGGYEQYF. Here the CDR3 DNA reads TGCAGCGACCTACTAGCGGGAGGGTACGAGCAGTACTTC.

The CDR3 region is CASSGASPPRRQGLDTQYF. The CDR3 DNA reads as TGTGCCAGCAGTGGAGCGTCGCCTCCCCGGCGCCAGGGGTTAGATACGCAGTATTTT. This chain joins TRBV2 and TRBJ2-3; the D gene is possibly TRBD1 (6 bases). Trimming shortened V by 4 bases and J by 5 bases, and 28 bases separated the two germline ends. Germline values: CDR1 SNHLY, CDR2 FYNNEI. The CDR3 contains 19 residues.

This clonotype was seen more than once but under ten times. The rearrangement links TRBV28 to TRBJ2-5; TRBD2 agrees at 9 bases. This CDR3 has 16 residues. Germline-derived CDR1 and CDR2 are MDHEN and SYDVKM. Unmatched junction bases numbered 10, after V lost 6 bases and J lost 2 bases. For the CDR3, the DNA is TGTGCCAGCAGGATTCGGAGCGGGAGGCAACAAGAGACCCAGTACTTC. This sequence encodes CASRIRSGRQQETQYF.

This clonotype showed up just a few times. The genes are TRBV7-2 and TRBJ2-1; D may be TRBD2 (6 bases). The CDR3 is made up of 15 amino acids. V was trimmed by 4 bases and J by 0 bases, leaving 10 bases between them. Looked up from germline, CDR1 is SGHTA and CDR2 is FQGNSA. The CDR3 loop reads CASSSGGNSYNEQFF. The CDR3 coding sequence is TGTGCCAGCAGCTCTGGCGGGAACTCCTACAATGAGCAGTTCTTC.

CDR3 nucleotide sequence: TGTGCCAGCAGCCCCCAACGGGGCCTCCCCCTAGAGTACTTC. Protein sequence: CASSPQRGLPLEYF. J is TRBJ2-7 and V is TRBV28; D is possibly TRBD1 or TRBD2 (5 bases each). V lost 6 bases to trimming and J lost 11 bases, with 23 bases between them. This CDR3 is built from 14 residues. CDR1 and CDR2 (germline): MDHEN, SYDVKM.

This clonotype appeared many times. The chain employs TRBV6-1 and TRBJ2-1; D is unclear. Germline values: CDR1 MNHNS, CDR2 SASEGT. V lost 4 bases to trimming and J lost 7 bases, with 11 bases between them. The CDR3 sequence is 13 residues long. In DNA form, the CDR3 reads TGTGCCAGCAGTGGAGACTTGCGTAATGAGCAGTTCTTC. Translated: CASSGDLRNEQFF.